This T cell receptor beta chain was captured in a study of T cell changes during pregnancy in multiple sclerosis. The method was immunoSEQ multiplex PCR; TCRdb's version includes in-frame clones alone and lacks a portion of them. The table records about 42,000 clones, about 96% of them present only once. Deletions cut 3 bases from V and 6 bases from J, with 14 bases between. The CDR3 is made up of 14 amino acids. Germline assignment: CDR1 MNHEY and CDR2 SMNVEV (reference sequence). This specimen was peripheral blood, taken in the second trimester of pregnancy. This sequence originates from a female donor with multiple sclerosis, enrolled in a pregnancy study. This chain uses TRBV27 with TRBJ1-1; D may be TRBD1 (5 bases). The CDR3 reads CASSLEGSHAEAFF. CDR3 nucleotide sequence: TGTGCCAGCAGTTTGGAGGGGAGTCACGCTGAAGCTTTCTTT.